These 30 T cell receptor beta chains originate from one sample sequenced in a study of blood T cells in healthy people across ages. Combining a sample-barcoded 5' primer with a J-beta primer mix, a second PCR ran for roughly 7 to 12 cycles. TCRdb reprocessed the 5' RACE reads via MiXCR and lists one record per CDR3 protein. The sample has some 760,000 distinct CDR3 sequences; roughly 25% are singletons. The same specimen was also included in a second study, on T cells of mothers and their children.

Sequenced input: blood. The receptors were gathered from a boy between 10 and 17 years old in good health.

This chain's CDR3 is CASRRTDPREVGIWAYNEQFF. For the CDR3, the DNA is TGTGCCAGCAGACGTACGGACCCACGAGAAGTAGGAATCTGGGCTTACAATGAGCAGTTCTTC. The rearrangement joins TRBV12-3 or TRBV12-4 to TRBJ2-5; D remains ambiguous. The DNA matches TRBJ2-1 better at its end, which makes the J call doubtful. This CDR3 is built from 21 residues.

With regard to this clonotype: Because it lacks the conserved phenylalanine or tryptophan at the end, this CDR3 is likely a read error. The chain couples TRBV29-1 to TRBJ2-7; TRBD1 matches at 8 bases. In germline, CDR1 is SQVTM, CDR2 ANQGSEA. The CDR3 length is 13 residues. Written as DNA, the CDR3 is TGCAGTGTGGGGGCAGGGGGCTTCTACGAGCAGTACCTC. Translated, it gives CSVGAGGFYEQYL.

This sequence joins TRBV5-6 and TRBJ2-3; no clear D gene. CDR3 length: 15 residues. V lost 0 bases, J lost 2 bases, and 10 bases lay in between. Germline CDR1 SGHDT, CDR2 YYEEEE. In DNA form, the CDR3 reads TGTGCCAGCAGCTTGGGACCGTCAGACACAGATACGCAGTATTTT. Translation: CASSLGPSDTDTQYF.

This clonotype was seen more than once but under ten times. The CDR3 DNA reads as TGTGCCAGCAGCGTAGGGGCCCTCTACACCTTC. Translation gives CASSVGALYTF. The chain joins TRBV9 to TRBJ1-2; no definite D call. This CDR3 comprises 11 residues. CDR1 and CDR2 from the germline V gene are SGDLS and YYNGEE. Trimming shortened V by 0 bases and J by 10 bases, and 7 bases separated the two germline ends.

This clonotype came up many times. V and J are TRBV5-4 and TRBJ1-2; 7 bases fit TRBD1. Germline-derived CDR1 and CDR2 are SGHNT and YYREEE (reference sequence). The CDR3 length is 13 residues. With 5 bases clipped from V and 4 bases from J, the junction kept 5 bases outside the gene matches. This CDR3 is CASRPGTAYGYTF. The CDR3 region has the DNA TGTGCCAGCAGACCGGGGACAGCCTATGGCTACACCTTC.

This clonotype was seen only once. This chain connects TRBV5-1 to TRBJ2-1; D is uncertain. CDR1 SGHRS and CDR2 YFSETQ come from the germline V gene. CDR3 length: 14 amino acids. V was cut by 2 bases and J by 3 bases, with 9 bases left in between. The CDR3 bases are TGCGCCAGCAGCTTCAACACAGTCTACAATGAGCAGTTCTTC. Translated, it gives CASSFNTVYNEQFF.

The chain carries TRBV7-3 and TRBJ2-3, with 8 positions matching TRBD1. V was clipped by 0 bases and J by 2 bases; unmatched bases: 13. CDR1 and CDR2 from the germline V gene are SGHTA and FQGTGA. The length of the CDR3 is 19 residues. This CDR3 reads CASSLTMVDRGRTTDTQYF. CDR3 sequence (DNA): TGTGCCAGCAGCTTAACTATGGTTGACAGGGGCAGGACCACAGATACGCAGTATTTT.

The J gene is TRBJ1-2, the V gene TRBV7-9; D is unclear. Germline CDR1 is SEHNR and CDR2 is FQNEAQ (reference sequence). With 2 bases removed from V and 4 bases from J, the gap between germline ends came to 11 bases. The CDR3 length is 14 residues. Written as DNA, the CDR3 is TGTGCCAGCAGCTTAACCCAAGAGTCCTATGGCTACACCTTC. Its translation: CASSLTQESYGYTF.

This clonotype was seen more than once but under ten times. A much larger clone lies one base from this, so it may be a read error. This rearrangement joins TRBV5-6 to TRBJ2-7; 7 positions match TRBD1. With 1 base clipped from V and 2 bases from J, the junction kept 6 bases outside the gene matches. The V gene's germline CDR1 is SGHDT and CDR2 YYEEEE. This CDR3 has 15 amino acids. CDR3 sequence: CASSLTGTAAYEQYF. CDR3 nucleotides: TGTGCCAGCAGCTTGACCGGGACAGCCGCCTACGAGCAGTACTTC.

This chain joins TRBV5-1 and TRBJ1-2; possibly TRBD1 for D (5 bases). The V gene's germline CDR1 is SGHRS and CDR2 YFSETQ. Trimming took off 1 base at V and 8 bases at J, with 21 bases between the two ends. CDR3 length: 16 amino acids. The CDR3 bases are TGCGCCAGCAGCTTGAGGGACCCCTCCGGTCCTAACGGCTACACCTTC. As protein: CASSLRDPSGPNGYTF.

The V call is TRBV6-6, the J call TRBJ1-2; tentatively, D is TRBD1 (5 bases). V was clipped by 1 base and J by 3 bases, with 15 bases between them. Germline V lookup: CDR1 MNHNY, CDR2 SVGAGI (reference sequence). The CDR3 totals 16 residues. CDR3 DNA sequence: TGTGCCAGCAGTTACTTGGGGGGGGGTATGGACTATGGCTACACCTTC. It encodes CASSYLGGGMDYGYTF.

In this sample, this clonotype turned up a few times. This sequence joins TRBV6-5 and TRBJ2-1; possibly TRBD1 or TRBD2 for D (7 bases each). The J call may be incorrect, as the DNA end agrees better with TRBJ2-7. Germline values: CDR1 MNHEY, CDR2 SVGAGI. The CDR3 is 11 residues long. CDR3 sequence: CASTGGDEQYF. The CDR3 region has the DNA TGTGCCAGCACAGGGGGGGACGAGCAGTACTTC.

The chain carries TRBV7-2 and TRBJ1-1; the match to TRBD1 covers 7 bases. CDR1 SGHTA and CDR2 FQGNSA come from the germline V gene. The CDR3 has 14 amino acids. After removal of 5 bases from V and 7 bases from J, the junction contained 10 bases not matched to a gene. CDR3 bases: TGTGCCAGCAGCATGGGAATCGACAGGGATGAAGCTTTCTTT. As protein: CASSMGIDRDEAFF. Full variable domain (outside the CDR3, taken from reference TRBV7-2 and TRBJ1-1): GAGVSQSPSNKVTEKGKDVELRCDPISGHTALYWYRQSLGQGLEFLIYFQGNSAPDKSGLPSDRFSAERTGGSVSTLTIQRTQQEDSAVYLCASSMGIDRDEAFFGQGTRLTVV.

This clonotype was counted between two and nine times. V usage is TRBV19 and J usage is TRBJ2-1; tentative D call: TRBD1 (8 bases). Germline V CDR1 and CDR2: LNHDA, SQIVND (reference sequence). The CDR3 loop spans 14 amino acids. V was clipped by 8 bases and J by 1 base, with 12 bases between them. The CDR3 reads CASGQGGSYNEQFF. For the CDR3, the DNA is TGTGCCAGTGGACAGGGAGGGTCCTACAATGAGCAGTTCTTC. The complete variable domain, with remaining parts taken from reference TRBV19 and TRBJ2-1, reads DGGITQSPKYLFRKEGQNVTLSCEQNLNHDAMYWYRQDPGQGLRLIYYSQIVNDFQKGDIAEGYSVSREKKESFPLTVTSAQKNPTAFYLCASGQGGSYNEQFFGPGTRLTVL.

This clonotype was picked up a small number of times. The chain joins TRBV5-5 to TRBJ2-1; weak D call: TRBD2 (5 bases). The CDR3 is made up of 13 amino acids. Germline CDR1 and CDR2: SGHKS and YYEKEE (reference sequence). With 2 bases removed from V and 4 bases from J, the gap between germline ends came to 7 bases. CDR3 DNA sequence: TGTGCCAGCAGCTTCCCGGGGTACAATGAGCAGTTCTTC. Translating it yields CASSFPGYNEQFF.

The gene calls are TRBV27 and TRBJ2-1; D might be TRBD2 (6 bases). The J call may not be correct, given that the DNA end is closer to TRBJ2-7. Per the germline V gene, CDR1 is MNHEY and CDR2 is SMNVEV (reference sequence). The CDR3 is 16 residues long. The CDR3 reads CASSLFSGEQPYEQYF. DNA of the CDR3: TGTGCCAGCAGTTTATTTTCGGGGGAGCAGCCCTACGAGCAGTACTTC.

This clonotype came up many times. V gene TRBV6-4 combines with J gene TRBJ2-2; TRBD1 matches 8 bases. The CDR3 contains 15 residues. Trimming cost V 2 bases and J 1 base; bases outside gene matches: 0. CDR1 and CDR2 (germline): MRHNA, SNTAGT. The CDR3, as DNA: TGTGCCAGCAGTGACGGACAGGGGAACACCGGGGAGCTGTTTTTT. As protein: CASSDGQGNTGELFF.

This chain links TRBV12-3 or TRBV12-4 with TRBJ1-5, with D possibly TRBD1 on 5 matching bases. The CDR3 is 15 amino acids. Trimming stripped 5 bases from V and 2 bases from J, with 13 bases between. CDR3 in amino acids: CASSPPGKGNQPQHF. The DNA of the CDR3 is TGTGCCAGCAGTCCCCCAGGGAAAGGCAATCAGCCCCAGCATTTT.

CDR3 in amino acids: CASSLLPSEETQYF. CDR3 nucleotides: TGTGCCAGCAGCTTGTTGCCTAGCGAGGAGACCCAGTACTTC. The rearrangement links TRBV5-6 to TRBJ2-5; D is possibly TRBD2 (6 bases). The CDR3 consists of 14 residues. V gave up 1 base and J gave up 5 bases, with 12 bases separating them. Germline V CDR1 and CDR2: SGHDT, YYEEEE.

This sequence joins TRBV7-9 and TRBJ1-2, with 7 bases fitting TRBD1. There are 15 residues in the CDR3. From germline, CDR1 is SEHNR and CDR2 FQNEAQ (reference sequence). With V trimmed by 5 bases and J by 1 base, 7 bases remained unmatched. The CDR3 spells CASSTPGQNNYGYTF. CDR3 DNA sequence: TGTGCCAGCAGCACCCCGGGACAGAATAACTATGGCTACACCTTC.

The table lists this clonotype with a few counts. The V gene is TRBV14, the J gene TRBJ2-1, with D uncertain. The CDR3 has 17 amino acids. Germline lookup yields CDR1 SGHDN and CDR2 FVKESK. Trimming took off 3 bases at V and 4 bases at J, with 19 bases between the two ends. The CDR3 protein is CASSHSFRQFRYNEQFF. The CDR3 coding sequence is TGTGCCAGCAGCCACAGTTTTCGGCAGTTCCGATACAATGAGCAGTTCTTC.

The rearrangement links TRBV7-2 to TRBJ2-7; a weak D match, TRBD2 (5 bases). V dropped 5 bases and J dropped 4 bases, with 18 bases sitting between them. CDR1 and CDR2 from the germline V gene are SGHTA and FQGNSA. CDR3 length: 15 amino acids. The CDR3: CASSPWTPGSYEQYF. CDR3 sequence (DNA): TGTGCCAGCAGCCCGTGGACTCCCGGGTCTTACGAGCAGTACTTC.

J is TRBJ2-7 and V is TRBV5-1; 13 bases match TRBD2. Germline-derived CDR1 and CDR2 are SGHRS and YFSETQ. The CDR3 consists of 15 residues. J gave up 3 bases and V 5 bases, and 5 bases lay outside the gene matches. The CDR3 protein is CASRWTSGSVYEQYF. The DNA of the CDR3 is TGCGCCAGCAGGTGGACTAGCGGGAGCGTCTACGAGCAGTACTTC.

This clonotype came up a few times. The chain combines TRBV28 with TRBJ2-1; no firm D call. The J call could be wrong; TRBJ2-5 is a better fit for the DNA end. Germline V CDR1 and CDR2: MDHEN, SYDVKM. This CDR3 spans 14 amino acids. CDR3 sequence: CASSLYVRVETQYF. DNA for the CDR3: TGTGCCAGCAGTTTGTACGTGCGAGTTGAGACCCAGTACTTC.

This clonotype turned up a few times. The chain has TRBV4-2 and TRBJ2-5; D is uncertain. Judging by the DNA end, TRBJ2-1 fits better; the J call may be wrong. The CDR3 runs 14 residues. The germline gives CDR1 LGHNA, CDR2 YNFKEQ. The CDR3 protein is CASSQEFPRVPQFF. The CDR3 region has the DNA TGTGCCAGCAGCCAAGAATTCCCCCGGGTACCGCAGTTCTTC.

This clonotype was picked up a small number of times. The CDR3 DNA sequence: TGCAGCGTTGCACGGGATTACAATCAGCCCCAGCATTTT. This sequence encodes CSVARDYNQPQHF. The chain combines TRBV29-1 with TRBJ1-5; no reliable D call. From germline, CDR1 is SQVTM and CDR2 ANQGSEA. This CDR3 contains 13 residues. Trimming removed 4 bases at V and 3 bases at J, with 10 bases between.

The chain joins TRBV9 to TRBJ2-2, with 7 positions matching TRBD2. The junction had 4 bases not matched to a gene; V was cut back by 1 base and J by 1 base. Per the germline V gene, CDR1 is SGDLS and CDR2 is YYNGEE. The CDR3 is made up of 16 amino acids. CDR3 sequence: CASSVSSGENTGELFF. DNA for the CDR3: TGTGCCAGCAGCGTATCCAGCGGGGAGAACACCGGGGAGCTGTTTTTT.

The CDR3 DNA follows: TGTGCCAGCAGTTTTTCCGGGTTGACCTCCTACGAGCAGTACTTC. The encoded protein is CASSFSGLTSYEQYF. The rearrangement joins TRBV12-3 or TRBV12-4 to TRBJ2-7; no clear D. This CDR3 spans 15 amino acids. V was clipped by 3 bases and J by 0 bases, with 12 bases between them.

This chain joins TRBV7-9 and TRBJ2-3, with TRBD2 identical over 9 bases. Germline CDR1 is SEHNR and CDR2 is FQNEAQ (reference sequence). V lost 6 bases and J lost 5; bases outside the gene matches: 9. The CDR3 consists of 15 residues. CDR3 sequence (DNA): TGTGCCAGCAGATTTAGCGGGGGTGGAAAAGATACGCAGTATTTT. Its protein product is CASRFSGGGKDTQYF.

This clonotype turned up a few times. The chain joins TRBV12-3 or TRBV12-4 to TRBJ2-7, with 9 bases that match TRBD1. V was clipped by 5 bases and J by 1 base; unmatched bases: 6. This CDR3 region has 15 residues. CDR3 residues: CASSRTGANSYEQYF. DNA for the CDR3: TGTGCCAGCAGTCGGACAGGGGCGAATTCCTACGAGCAGTACTTC.